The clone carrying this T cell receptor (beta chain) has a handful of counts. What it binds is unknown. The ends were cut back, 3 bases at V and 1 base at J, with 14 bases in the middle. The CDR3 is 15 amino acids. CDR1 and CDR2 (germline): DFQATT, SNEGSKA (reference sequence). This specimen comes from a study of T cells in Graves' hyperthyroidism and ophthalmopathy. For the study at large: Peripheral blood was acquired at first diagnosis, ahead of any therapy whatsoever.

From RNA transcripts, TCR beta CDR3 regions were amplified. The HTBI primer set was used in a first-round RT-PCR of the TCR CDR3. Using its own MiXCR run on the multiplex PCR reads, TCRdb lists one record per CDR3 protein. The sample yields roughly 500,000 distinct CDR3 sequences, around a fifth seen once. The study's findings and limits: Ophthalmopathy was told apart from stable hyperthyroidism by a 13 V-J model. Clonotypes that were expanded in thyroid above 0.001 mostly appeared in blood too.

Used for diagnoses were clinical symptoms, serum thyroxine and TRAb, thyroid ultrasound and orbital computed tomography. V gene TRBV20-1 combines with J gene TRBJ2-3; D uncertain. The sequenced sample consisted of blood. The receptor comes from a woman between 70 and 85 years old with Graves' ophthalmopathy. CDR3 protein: CSARAPPIGTDTQYF. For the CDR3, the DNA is TGCAGTGCTAGGGCTCCCCCAATCGGCACAGATACGCAGTATTTT.